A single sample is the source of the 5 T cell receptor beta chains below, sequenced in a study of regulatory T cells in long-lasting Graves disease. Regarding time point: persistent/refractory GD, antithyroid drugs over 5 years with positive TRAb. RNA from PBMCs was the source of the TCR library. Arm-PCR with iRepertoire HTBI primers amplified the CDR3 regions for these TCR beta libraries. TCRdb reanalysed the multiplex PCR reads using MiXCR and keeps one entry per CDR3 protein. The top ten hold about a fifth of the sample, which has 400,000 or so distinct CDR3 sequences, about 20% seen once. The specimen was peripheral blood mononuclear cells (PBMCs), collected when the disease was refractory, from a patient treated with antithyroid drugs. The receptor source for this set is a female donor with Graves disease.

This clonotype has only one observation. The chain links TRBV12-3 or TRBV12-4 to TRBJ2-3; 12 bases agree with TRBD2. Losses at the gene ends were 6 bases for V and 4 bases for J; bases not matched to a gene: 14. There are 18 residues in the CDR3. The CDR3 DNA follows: TGTGCCAGCAGGGGACTAGCGGGTCATTCAAAGCCCCCAGATACGCAGTATTTT. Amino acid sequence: CASRGLAGHSKPPDTQYF.

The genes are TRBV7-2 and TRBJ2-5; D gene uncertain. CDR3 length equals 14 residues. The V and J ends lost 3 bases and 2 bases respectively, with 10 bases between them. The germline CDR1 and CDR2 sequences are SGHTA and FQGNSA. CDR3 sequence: CASSFGRPQETQYF. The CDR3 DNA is TGTGCCAGCAGCTTTGGCAGGCCGCAAGAGACCCAGTACTTC.

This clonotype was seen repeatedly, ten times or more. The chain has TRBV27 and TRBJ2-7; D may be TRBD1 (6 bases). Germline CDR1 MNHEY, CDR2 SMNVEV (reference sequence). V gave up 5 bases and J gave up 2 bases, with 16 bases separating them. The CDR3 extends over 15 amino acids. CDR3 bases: TGTGCCAGCAGTCCGCAGACAGGCACACCCTACGAGCAGTACTTC. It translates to CASSPQTGTPYEQYF.

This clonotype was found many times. The CDR3 DNA reads TGTGCCAGCAGTACATCCAGTGGGTCAGCCAAAAACATTCAGTACTTC. The encoded protein is CASSTSSGSAKNIQYF. The rearrangement links TRBV28 to TRBJ2-4; D is ambiguous. Trimming removed 5 bases from V and 0 bases from J, with 14 bases in between. The CDR3 spans 16 residues. The germline gives CDR1 MDHEN, CDR2 SYDVKM.

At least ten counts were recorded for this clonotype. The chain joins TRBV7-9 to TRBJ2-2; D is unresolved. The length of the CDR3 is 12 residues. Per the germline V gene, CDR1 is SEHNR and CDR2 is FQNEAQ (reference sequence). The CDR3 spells CAWMSNTGELFF. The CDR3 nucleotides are TGTGCGTGGATGTCGAACACCGGGGAGCTGTTTTTT.